These 23 T cell receptor beta chains were all obtained from the same sample, sequenced in a study of control samples from healthy donors and cancer patients. TCRdb's copy holds only in-frame clones and misses some; the assay was immunoSEQ multiplex PCR. This repertoire shows some 130,000 clones, over 75% found once; its top ten account for more than 2%. Sequencing used blood. Every receptor here comes from a young man in good health.

The chain combines TRBV28 with TRBJ2-2; no clear D gene. Germline CDR1 and CDR2: MDHEN and SYDVKM. Trimming took 2 bases from V and 1 from J, leaving 17 bases between them. This CDR3 comprises 18 residues. DNA of the CDR3: TGTGCCAGCAGTTTAATGCGTTACAGTAGATTGAACACCGGGGAGCTGTTTTTT. Encoded protein: CASSLMRYSRLNTGELFF.

The chain couples TRBV29-1 to TRBJ1-1; 9 bases agree with TRBD1. CDR3 size: 14 residues. The ends lost 7 bases at V and 0 bases at J; junction bases unmatched: 6. The germline V gene has CDR1 SQVTM and CDR2 ANQGSEA. As DNA, the CDR3 is TGCAGCGCTTCAGGGACAGGGATGAACACTGAAGCTTTCTTT. Residues: CSASGTGMNTEAFF.

This chain joins TRBV19 and TRBJ1-1; D remains unclear. This CDR3 contains 15 residues. V gave up 6 bases and J gave up 7 bases, with 21 bases separating them. CDR1 LNHDA and CDR2 SQIVND come from the germline V gene (reference sequence). CDR3 DNA sequence: TGTGCCAGTAGCCTAAAAAGCTCCGGTCGGGGTGAAGCTTTCTTT. It codes for CASSLKSSGRGEAFF. Full variable domain (missing parts from reference TRBV19 and TRBJ1-1): DGGITQSPKYLFRKEGQNVTLSCEQNLNHDAMYWYRQDPGQGLRLIYYSQIVNDFQKGDIAEGYSVSREKKESFPLTVTSAQKNPTAFYLCASSLKSSGRGEAFFGQGTRLTVV.

V is TRBV19 and J is TRBJ1-1, with 10 bases that match TRBD1. Germline V gene data show CDR1 as LNHDA and CDR2 as SQIVND (reference sequence). After removal of 5 bases from V and 6 bases from J, the junction contained 6 bases not matched to a gene. CDR3 length: 14 residues. The CDR3 is CASSSVGQGAEAFF. CDR3 DNA: TGTGCCAGTAGTTCAGTCGGACAGGGGGCTGAAGCTTTCTTT.

The chain recombines TRBV9 with TRBJ1-1; possibly TRBD1 for D (5 bases). V dropped 0 bases and J dropped 2 bases, with 11 bases sitting between them. The CDR3 sequence is 15 residues long. The germline V gene encodes CDR1 SGDLS and CDR2 YYNGEE. The CDR3 DNA reads as TGTGCCAGCAGCGTAGGCATAGGGGTAAACACTGAAGCTTTCTTT. As protein: CASSVGIGVNTEAFF.

This CDR3 is CASSFSGFNLYGYTF. The CDR3 DNA sequence: TGTGCCAGCAGTTTCAGCGGATTCAACCTCTATGGCTACACCTTC. This chain connects TRBV28 to TRBJ1-2; D ambiguous. V lost 3 bases and J lost 4, with 15 bases in between. The CDR3 has 15 amino acids. Germline assignment: CDR1 MDHEN and CDR2 SYDVKM.

The chain couples TRBV12-3 or TRBV12-4 to TRBJ1-2; tentatively, D is TRBD1 (5 bases). Between the trimmed V and J ends, which lost 3 bases and 8 bases, there was a span of 10 bases. CDR3 size: 12 residues. This CDR3 reads CASSLNGGGYTF. The CDR3 nucleotides read TGTGCCAGCAGTTTGAACGGGGGAGGCTACACCTTC.

The chain is built from TRBV29-1 and TRBJ1-5; D remains unclear. Germline V CDR1 and CDR2: SQVTM, ANQGSEA. The CDR3 loop spans 13 amino acids. Trimming pared 7 bases from V and 6 bases from J, leaving 16 bases between. DNA for the CDR3: TGCAGCGCTGGGGAGCAGTTGGGTCAGCCCCAGCATTTT. It is translated as CSAGEQLGQPQHF.

This chain joins TRBV12-3 or TRBV12-4 and TRBJ1-2; D call uncertain. V shed 3 bases and J shed 1 base, with 0 bases lying between them. The CDR3 has 11 residues. CDR3 sequence: CASSFNYGYTF. DNA for the CDR3: TGTGCCAGCAGTTTTAACTATGGCTACACCTTC.

This clone was picked up one time. The chain has TRBV12-3 or TRBV12-4 and TRBJ1-2; the D is unclear. V lost 4 bases, J lost 8 bases, and 11 bases lay in between. This CDR3 region has 12 residues. This chain's CDR3 is CASSYTRRGYTF. CDR3 nucleotide sequence: TGTGCCAGCAGTTATACCAGGCGAGGCTACACCTTC.

This chain uses TRBV25-1 with TRBJ2-1; D might be TRBD2 (5 bases). Trimming removed 6 bases at V and 1 base at J, with 10 bases between. The CDR3 has 14 residues. Per the germline V gene, CDR1 is MGHDK and CDR2 is SYGVNS. CDR3 DNA: TGTGCCAGCAGCTTACCGGGGTCCTACAATGAGCAGTTCTTC. It yields the protein CASSLPGSYNEQFF. The whole variable domain, filled in from reference TRBV25-1 and TRBJ2-1, reads EADIYQTPRYLVIGTGKKITLECSQTMGHDKMYWYQQDPGMELHLIHYSYGVNSTEKGDLSSESTVSRIRTEHFPLTLESARPSHTSQYLCASSLPGSYNEQFFGPGTRLTVL.

V usage is TRBV15 and J usage is TRBJ1-2; 7 nucleotides match TRBD1. The germline CDR1 and CDR2 sequences are LNHNV and YYDKDF (reference sequence). The V and J ends lost 4 bases and 4 bases, in that order; junction bases with no gene match: 3. The length of the CDR3 is 13 residues. The CDR3 DNA reads TGTGCCACCAGCAAAACAGGGGCCTATGGCTACACCTTC. It codes for CATSKTGAYGYTF.

The V and J genes are TRBV5-1 and TRBJ2-3; TRBD1 matches 7 bases. J was trimmed by 3 bases and V by 4 bases; bases with no gene match: 5. Germline lookup yields CDR1 SGHRS and CDR2 YFSETQ. The CDR3 sequence is 14 residues long. CDR3 loop: CASSTGAQTDTQYF. CDR3 coding DNA: TGCGCCAGCAGCACAGGGGCGCAAACAGATACGCAGTATTTT.

This clone was seen only once. CDR3 DNA: TGCAGCACAACAGGACAGGGGGTGAAGGCAGATACGCAGTATTTT. It codes for CSTTGQGVKADTQYF. The V and J genes are TRBV29-1 and TRBJ2-3; 10 positions match TRBD1. J was trimmed by 4 bases and V by 8 bases; bases with no gene match: 12. The germline V gene has CDR1 SQVTM and CDR2 ANQGSEA. The CDR3 length is 15 residues.

The chain employs TRBV6-5 and TRBJ2-1; D could derive from TRBD1 or TRBD2 (5 bases each). Germline V gene sequence: CDR1 MNHEY, CDR2 SVGAGI. V dropped 8 bases and J dropped 8 bases, with 10 bases sitting between them. There are 11 residues in the CDR3. In DNA, the CDR3 is TGTGCCAGCGGACGAGGGGATGAGCAGTTCTTC. This gives the protein CASGRGDEQFF.

This chain connects TRBV19 to TRBJ1-3, with D unresolved. Trimming removed 11 bases from V and 1 base from J, with 9 bases in between. The V gene's germline CDR1 is LNHDA and CDR2 SQIVND (reference sequence). The CDR3 totals 12 residues. CDR3 bases: TGTGCCGTAGCGGATTCTGGAAACACCATATATTTT. Translating it yields CAVADSGNTIYF.

This clone was seen just once. This chain connects TRBV19 to TRBJ1-1; no clear D gene. V lost 4 bases to trimming and J lost 5 bases, with 14 bases between them. Germline V lookup: CDR1 LNHDA, CDR2 SQIVND (reference sequence). The CDR3 extends over 14 amino acids. CDR3 DNA sequence: TGTGCCAGTAGTAGTCAAGGGATGGGAACTGAAGCTTTCTTT. Its protein product is CASSSQGMGTEAFF.

This chain uses TRBV12-3 or TRBV12-4 with TRBJ2-1; D may be TRBD1 or TRBD2 (5 bases each). The CDR3 runs to 10 residues. V was clipped by 7 bases and J by 8 bases, with 6 bases between them. CDR3 protein: CASKGHEQFF. The CDR3 region has the DNA TGTGCCAGCAAGGGACATGAGCAGTTCTTC.

The rearrangement joins TRBV4-1 to TRBJ1-5; no firm D call. From germline, CDR1 is MGHRA and CDR2 YSYEKL. The CDR3 contains 16 residues. Trimming stripped 7 bases from V and 0 bases from J, with 16 bases between. The DNA of the CDR3 is TGCGCCAGCAACCGAGAACCGGGTTCTAGCAATCAGCCCCAGCATTTT. As protein: CASNREPGSSNQPQHF.

The rearrangement joins TRBV12-3 or TRBV12-4 to TRBJ1-2; D not resolved. This CDR3 region has 11 residues. V was pared by 5 bases and J by 13 bases, with 14 bases between. The DNA for the CDR3 is TGTGCCAGCAGTAACCCGACGGCCGCCACCTTC. This gives the protein CASSNPTAATF.

The chain carries TRBV7-9 and TRBJ2-5, with 8 bases identical to TRBD1. CDR1 and CDR2 from the germline V gene are SEHNR and FQNEAQ (reference sequence). There are 14 residues in the CDR3. The V and J ends lost 4 bases and 4 bases, in that order; junction bases with no gene match: 5. The CDR3 sequence is CASSYRGQVETQYF. The CDR3 DNA reads as TGTGCCAGCAGCTACCGGGGACAGGTAGAGACCCAGTACTTC.

The V gene is TRBV3-1 (or the pseudogene TRBV3-2), the J gene TRBJ2-3; D assignment may be TRBD1 or TRBD2 (5 bases each). Germline V lookup: CDR1 LGHDT, CDR2 YNNKEL (reference sequence). V was shortened by 0 bases and J by 2 bases, with 18 bases between the two germline ends. The CDR3 contains 18 residues. Here the CDR3 reads CASSQDLDSGGYTDTQYF. The CDR3, as DNA: TGTGCCAGCAGCCAAGATCTTGACAGCGGCGGTTACACAGATACGCAGTATTTT.

This clone was observed once. The CDR3 is CASSYSLFEQFF. For the CDR3, the DNA is TGTGCCAGCAGTTACTCACTTTTTGAGCAGTTCTTC. The V and J genes are TRBV6-6 and TRBJ2-1; the D is unclear. The CDR3 is made up of 12 amino acids. CDR1 MNHNY and CDR2 SVGAGI come from the germline V gene (reference sequence). V was pared by 0 bases and J by 9 bases, with 6 bases between.